The T cell receptor beta chain under discussion was sequenced for a study of blood T cell repertoires in COVID-19. Germline loops: CDR1 MNHEY, CDR2 SVGAGI. V was clipped by 5 bases and J by 3 bases, with 10 bases between them. There are 13 residues in the CDR3. Assay: immunoSEQ multiplex PCR; the TCRdb copy retains only in-frame clones and omits some. The table shows fewer than 150,000 clones, with about 86% occurring only once. Sequencing was done on a sample of peripheral blood. The clonotype comes from a human donor in a cohort sampled during active COVID-19. V is TRBV6-5 and J is TRBJ1-1; D uncertain. The CDR3 nucleotides are TGTGCCAGCAGTCTTGAGAGGCACACTGAAGCTTTCTTT. Translation gives CASSLERHTEAFF.